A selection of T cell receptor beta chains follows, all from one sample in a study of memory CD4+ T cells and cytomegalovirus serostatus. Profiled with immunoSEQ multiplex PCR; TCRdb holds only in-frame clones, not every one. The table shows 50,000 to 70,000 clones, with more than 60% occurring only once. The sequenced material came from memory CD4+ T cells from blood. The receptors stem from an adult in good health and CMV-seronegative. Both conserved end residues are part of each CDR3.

CDR3: CASSQESQGGQPQHF
length: 15
V: TRBV4-1
J: TRBJ1-5

CDR3: CASSLTSGKKETQYF
length: 15
V: TRBV5-4
J: TRBJ2-5

CDR3: CASSTSTAQETQYF
length: 14
V: TRBV9
J: TRBJ2-5

CDR3: CASSETGGRTNEKLFF
length: 16
V: TRBV2
J: TRBJ1-4

CDR3: CASSLEGSGADEQYF
length: 15
V: TRBV5-1
J: TRBJ2-7

CDR3: CASSLMAVPSTDTQYF
length: 16
V: TRBV7-3
J: TRBJ2-3

CDR3: CASSKRTGNTEAFF
length: 14
V: TRBV25-1
J: TRBJ1-1

CDR3: CASSAAGNQPQHF
length: 13
V: TRBV9
J: TRBJ1-5

CDR3: CASSTGQVVSYTF
length: 13
V: TRBV6-6
J: TRBJ1-2

CDR3: CASSSGQRSTDTQYF
length: 15
V: TRBV7-6
J: TRBJ2-3

CDR3: CASSHPGLAIRTGNTGELFF
length: 20
V: TRBV4-1
J: TRBJ2-2

CDR3: CASSSGPANTEAFF
length: 14
V: TRBV5-1
J: TRBJ1-1